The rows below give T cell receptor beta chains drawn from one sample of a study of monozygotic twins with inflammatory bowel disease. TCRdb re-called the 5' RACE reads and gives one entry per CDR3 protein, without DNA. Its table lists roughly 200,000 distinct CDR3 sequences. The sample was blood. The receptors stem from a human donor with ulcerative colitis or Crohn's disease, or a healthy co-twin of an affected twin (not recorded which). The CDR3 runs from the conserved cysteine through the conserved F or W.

CDR3 protein: CASSPMVRGAERATNEKLFF; V gene: TRBV18; J gene: TRBJ1-4
CDR3 protein: CASSQVLLAGGRDTQYF; V gene: TRBV4-1; J gene: TRBJ2-3
CDR3 protein: CASSRSREADTQYF; V gene: TRBV6-6; J gene: TRBJ2-3
CDR3 protein: CASSYQGAGLTEAFF; V gene: TRBV6-2/TRBV6-3; J gene: TRBJ1-1
CDR3 protein: CASSYHVDRPLNTEAFF; V gene: TRBV6-2/TRBV6-3; J gene: TRBJ1-1
CDR3 protein: CASSGAAPPLYF; V gene: TRBV9; J gene: TRBJ2-7
CDR3 protein: CASSLWDTGELFF; V gene: TRBV7-2; J gene: TRBJ2-2
CDR3 protein: CASSRIAENTEAFF; V gene: TRBV7-8; J gene: TRBJ1-1
CDR3 protein: CASSQSMDEKLFF; V gene: TRBV4-1; J gene: TRBJ1-4
CDR3 protein: CAISEGGRALTRLFF; V gene: TRBV10-3; J gene: TRBJ2-2
CDR3 protein: CATSRVLRGGYTF; V gene: TRBV15; J gene: TRBJ1-2
CDR3 protein: CASSRMAGGISHEQYF; V gene: TRBV11-2; J gene: TRBJ2-7
CDR3 protein: CASSQAPGVNYGYTF; V gene: TRBV4-2; J gene: TRBJ1-2
CDR3 protein: CASSYSHSYYGYTF; V gene: TRBV6-2/TRBV6-3; J gene: TRBJ1-2
CDR3 protein: CASSLGLQDQETQYF; V gene: TRBV11-3; J gene: TRBJ2-5
CDR3 protein: CASSLVPGRGNEKLFF; V gene: TRBV7-9; J gene: TRBJ1-4
CDR3 protein: CASSLGGTVNTGELFF; V gene: TRBV7-8; J gene: TRBJ2-2
CDR3 protein: CSVDQREWADTQYF; V gene: TRBV29-1; J gene: TRBJ2-3
CDR3 protein: CSVEDWDRNYEQYF; V gene: TRBV29-1; J gene: TRBJ2-7
CDR3 protein: CASSLNSGYTF; V gene: TRBV5-1; J gene: TRBJ1-2
CDR3 protein: CATSGDRPLDYGYTF; V gene: TRBV24-1; J gene: TRBJ1-2
CDR3 protein: CASSLTGTSLYYEQYF; V gene: TRBV7-8; J gene: TRBJ2-7
CDR3 protein: CASRGLAGGDTQYF; V gene: TRBV6-1; J gene: TRBJ2-3
CDR3 protein: CASSPSALSYNEQFF; V gene: TRBV2; J gene: TRBJ2-1
CDR3 protein: CSVELSARGTEAFF; V gene: TRBV29-1; J gene: TRBJ1-1
CDR3 protein: CASSPGQGFYEQYF; V gene: TRBV5-1; J gene: TRBJ2-7
CDR3 protein: CASSKADSIYEQYF; V gene: TRBV12-3/TRBV12-4; J gene: TRBJ2-7
CDR3 protein: CASSSPWGGSDYEQYF; V gene: TRBV12-3/TRBV12-4; J gene: TRBJ2-7
CDR3 protein: CASSYSRMWTAADTQYF; V gene: TRBV6-5; J gene: TRBJ2-3
CDR3 protein: CSVGRESLPYEQYF; V gene: TRBV29-1; J gene: TRBJ2-7
CDR3 protein: CASSQEANGGELFF; V gene: TRBV4-2; J gene: TRBJ2-2